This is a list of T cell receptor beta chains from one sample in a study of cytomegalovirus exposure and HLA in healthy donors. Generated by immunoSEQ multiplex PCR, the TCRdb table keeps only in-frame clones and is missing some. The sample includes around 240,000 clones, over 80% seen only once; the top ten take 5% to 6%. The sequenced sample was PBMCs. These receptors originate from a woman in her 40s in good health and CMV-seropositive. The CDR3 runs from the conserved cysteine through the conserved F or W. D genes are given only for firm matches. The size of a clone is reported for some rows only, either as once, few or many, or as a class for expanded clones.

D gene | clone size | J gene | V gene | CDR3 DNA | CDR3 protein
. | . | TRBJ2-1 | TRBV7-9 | TGTGCCAGCAGCTTAGCCCTCTACTCGTACAATGAGCAGTTCTTC | CASSLALYSYNEQFF
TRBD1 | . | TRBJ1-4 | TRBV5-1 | TGCGCCAGCAGCTTGGCCTCAGGGGGAACAACTAATGAAAAACTGTTTTTT | CASSLASGGTTNEKLFF
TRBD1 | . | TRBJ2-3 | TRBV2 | TGTGCCAGCAGAGCTACAGGGGGCGGCACAGATACGCAGTATTTT | CASRATGGGTDTQYF
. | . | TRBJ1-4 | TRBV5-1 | TGCGCCAGCACCCCAGGGGCCATAAATGAAAAACTGTTTTTT | CASTPGAINEKLFF
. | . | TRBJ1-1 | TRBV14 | TGTGCCAGCAGCCATCAGGAGAACACTGAAGCTTTCTTT | CASSHQENTEAFF
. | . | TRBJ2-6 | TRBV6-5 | TGTGCCAGCACTCCCGTTGGGGCCAACGTCCTGACTTTC | CASTPVGANVLTF
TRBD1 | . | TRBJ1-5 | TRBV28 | TGTGCCAGCACCACTGGAGGGGGCATTCAGCCCCAGCATTTT | CASTTGGGIQPQHF
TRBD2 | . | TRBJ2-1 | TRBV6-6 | TGTGCCAGCAGGAAGGGACTAGCGGATTACAATGAGCAGTTCTTC | CASRKGLADYNEQFF
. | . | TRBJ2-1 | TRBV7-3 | TGTGCCAGCAGCTTATCCGGTACCGGCTCCTACAATGAGCAGTTCTTC | CASSLSGTGSYNEQFF
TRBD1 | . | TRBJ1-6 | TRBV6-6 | TGTGCCAGCAGTTACCCGGGGACAGGGGTTGAGTCACCCCTCCACTTT | CASSYPGTGVESPLHF
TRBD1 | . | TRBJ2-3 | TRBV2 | TGTGCCAGCAGTCCGGGACAGTCCACAGATACGCAGTATTTT | CASSPGQSTDTQYF
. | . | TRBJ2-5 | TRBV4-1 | TGCGCCAGCAGCCAAGCTGGGGGGGAGACCCAGTACTTC | CASSQAGGETQYF
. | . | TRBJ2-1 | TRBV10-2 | TGCGCCAGTCATACCGGGACTTCCTACAATGAGCAGTTCTTC | CASHTGTSYNEQFF
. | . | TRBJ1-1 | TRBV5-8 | TGTGCCAGCAGCAACCTCGGGAGCCTGAACACTGAAGCTTTCTTT | CASSNLGSLNTEAFF
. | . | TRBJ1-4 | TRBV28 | TGTGCCAGCAGTTTGACTTTCGGACAGACGAATGAAAAACTGTTTTTT | CASSLTFGQTNEKLFF
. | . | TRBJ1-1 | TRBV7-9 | TGTGCCAGCAGCGATCGATCAGGGAACACTGAAGCTTTCTTT | CASSDRSGNTEAFF
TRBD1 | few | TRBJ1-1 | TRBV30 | TGTGCCTGGAGCACACAGGGGGTTGAAGCTTTCTTT | CAWSTQGVEAFF
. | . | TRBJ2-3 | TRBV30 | TGTGCCTGGAGTAAGGGAATAGGTCCTCAGGGAGATACGCAGTATTTT | CAWSKGIGPQGDTQYF
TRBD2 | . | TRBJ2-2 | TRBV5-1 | TGCGCCAGCAGCTTGGGCCTAGCGGGGAACACCGGGGAGCTGTTTTTT | CASSLGLAGNTGELFF
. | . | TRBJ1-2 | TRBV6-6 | TGTGCCGCCGGGGCGGGGGGCAGGTGGGGCTACACCTTC | CAAGAGGRWGYTF
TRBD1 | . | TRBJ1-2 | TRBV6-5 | TGTGCCAGCAGTTGGACAGGGACGTATGGCTACACCTTC | CASSWTGTYGYTF
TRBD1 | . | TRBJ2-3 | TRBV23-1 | TGCGCCAGCAGTCAATCGCTGGGACAGGGAGTGGATACGCAGTATTTT | CASSQSLGQGVDTQYF
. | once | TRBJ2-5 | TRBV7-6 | TGTGCCAGCGCCTCCAGGGCTGTAGAGACCCAGTACTTC | CASASRAVETQYF
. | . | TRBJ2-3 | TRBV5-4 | TGTGCCAGCAGCTTGGTCTCGGGTGGCACAGATACGCAGTATTTT | CASSLVSGGTDTQYF
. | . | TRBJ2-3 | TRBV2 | TGTGCCAGCAGTGATTGGGCTCGAAATACGCAGTATTTT | CASSDWARNTQYF
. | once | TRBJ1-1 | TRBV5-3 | TGTGCCAGAAGCTTGGTCCAGGGTTTGACTGAAGCTTTCTTT | CARSLVQGLTEAFF
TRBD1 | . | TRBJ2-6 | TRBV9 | TGTGCCAGCAGCGTAGGGGGAGACAGGGCCGGGGCCAACGTCCTGACTTTC | CASSVGGDRAGANVLTF
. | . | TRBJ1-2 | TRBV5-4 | TGTGCCAGCAGACAAGCAGGGGCGTCCTATGGCTACACCTTC | CASRQAGASYGYTF
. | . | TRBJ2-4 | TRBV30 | TGTGCCTGGAGTGTACAAACCCTAGCCAAAAACATTCAGTACTTC | CAWSVQTLAKNIQYF
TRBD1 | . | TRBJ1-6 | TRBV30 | TGTGCCTGGGACCATGGCAGCGGGACAGGGGCGACACCCCTCCACTTT | CAWDHGSGTGATPLHF
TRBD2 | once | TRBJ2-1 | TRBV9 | TGTGCCAGCAGCGTAGTAGTGGGATCTAGCGGGAGGGCTTGGGAGCAGTTCTTC | CASSVVVGSSGRAWEQFF
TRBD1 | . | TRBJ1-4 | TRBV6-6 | TGTGCCAGCAGATCGCCGGGACAGGGGAATGAAAAACTGTTTTTT | CASRSPGQGNEKLFF
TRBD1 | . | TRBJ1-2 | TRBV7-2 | TGTGCCAGCAGCTTGGCACAGGGGGGGTATGGCTACACCTTC | CASSLAQGGYGYTF
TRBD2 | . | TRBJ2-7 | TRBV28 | TGTGCCAGCGGGTCCCTTGGGGGGGTTTCCTACGAGCAGTACTTC | CASGSLGGVSYEQYF
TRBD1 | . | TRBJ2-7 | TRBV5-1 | TGCGCCAGCTCGGACAGGGCTCTCTCCTACGAGCAGTACTTC | CASSDRALSYEQYF
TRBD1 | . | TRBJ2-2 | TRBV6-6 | TGTGCCAGCAGACCGGGACAGGGGGGCCTCGGGGAGCTGTTTTTT | CASRPGQGGLGELFF
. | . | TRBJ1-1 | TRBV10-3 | TGTGCCATCAGTGAGTCGGCAGGGATGAACACTGAAGCTTTCTTT | CAISESAGMNTEAFF
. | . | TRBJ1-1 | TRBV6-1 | TGTGCCTCCCGACAAGGGGTTATGAACACTGAAGCTTTCTTT | CASRQGVMNTEAFF
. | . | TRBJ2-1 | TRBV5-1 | TGCGCCAGCAATTCAGACAGGCCTGGCCCCTACAATGAGCAGTTCTTC | CASNSDRPGPYNEQFF
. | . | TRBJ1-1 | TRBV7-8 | TGTGCCAGCAGCTTAGTGAGGGAACTGGGAGGCACTGAAGCTTTCTTT | CASSLVRELGGTEAFF
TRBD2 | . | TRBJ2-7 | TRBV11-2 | TGTGCCAGCAGCTTAGCTTTTCGCGGGAGGGCCGGCGAGCAGTACTTC | CASSLAFRGRAGEQYF
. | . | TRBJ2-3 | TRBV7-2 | TGTGCCAGCAGGCCGACAGGCACAGATACGCAGTATTTT | CASRPTGTDTQYF
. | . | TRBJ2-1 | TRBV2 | TGTGCCGGCGGCTCGGCGGAGTACAATGAGCAGTTCTTC | CAGGSAEYNEQFF
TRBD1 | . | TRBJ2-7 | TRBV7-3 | TGTGCCAGCAGCTTAGTGGGGACAGGGACCTACGAGCAGTACTTC | CASSLVGTGTYEQYF
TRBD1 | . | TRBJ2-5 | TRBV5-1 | TGCGCCAGCAGCTTGGCCGGGACAGCGCCTGAGACCCAGTACTTC | CASSLAGTAPETQYF
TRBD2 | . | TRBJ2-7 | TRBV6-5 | TGTGCCAGCAGGCGTAAACCTAGCGGGATCAACGAGCAGTACTTC | CASRRKPSGINEQYF
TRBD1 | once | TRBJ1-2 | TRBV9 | TGTGCCAGCAGCGTAGCTACAGGGGGCGCGTGGGGCTACACCTTC | CASSVATGGAWGYTF
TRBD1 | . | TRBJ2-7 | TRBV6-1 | TGTGCCAGCACCCCTGAGGACAGGGGTATGAAGCAGTACTTC | CASTPEDRGMKQYF
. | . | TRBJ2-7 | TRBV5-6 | TGTGCCAGCAGCTTTCAGGGTTCCACCTACGAGCAGTACTTC | CASSFQGSTYEQYF
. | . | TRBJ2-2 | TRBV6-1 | TGTGCCAGCAGTGCATCGGGAGACACCGGGGAGCTGTTTTTT | CASSASGDTGELFF
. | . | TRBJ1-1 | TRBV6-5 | TGTGCCAGCAGTGAAACGCTAGGGACAACCAAAGCTTTCTTT | CASSETLGTTKAFF
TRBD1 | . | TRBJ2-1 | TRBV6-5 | TGTGCCAGCTCCGGACAGGGCTCCTACAATGAGCAGTTCTTC | CASSGQGSYNEQFF
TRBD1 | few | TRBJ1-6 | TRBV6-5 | TGTGCCAGCACCTCGGGGACAGGGGGTTTCCACTTT | CASTSGTGGFHF
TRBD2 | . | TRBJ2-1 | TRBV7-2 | TGTGCCAGCAGCTTCCGGACTAGCGGGAGTATGTATGAGCAGTTCTTC | CASSFRTSGSMYEQFF
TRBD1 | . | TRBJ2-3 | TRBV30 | TGTGCCTCACCCGGGACAGTCACAGATACGCAGTATTTT | CASPGTVTDTQYF
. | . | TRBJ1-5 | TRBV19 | TGTGCCAGTAGCACTCGGGGGAGGTATAGCAATCAGCCCCAGCATTTT | CASSTRGRYSNQPQHF
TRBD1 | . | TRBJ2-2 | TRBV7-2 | TGTGCCAGCAGGGACAGGGGGAACACCGGGGAGCTGTTTTTT | CASRDRGNTGELFF